The next 28 T cell receptor beta chains were all read from a single sample in a study of glioma-infiltrating T cells after dendritic cell vaccination. The method was immunoSEQ multiplex PCR; TCRdb's version includes in-frame clones alone and lacks a portion of them. Among about 87,000 clones listed, 75% to 90% were seen once. Time point here: after dendritic cell vaccination, including at tumor progression/relapse. The source was blood, collected after dendritic cell vaccination. These receptor sequences come from a human donor with glioblastoma.

V usage is TRBV6-1 and J usage is TRBJ1-2; 7 positions agree with TRBD1. J lost 3 bases, V lost 2 bases, and 3 bases had no gene match. This CDR3 is built from 14 residues. The germline V gene encodes CDR1 MNHNS and CDR2 SASEGT. Here the CDR3 reads CASSELGTDYGYTF. Here the CDR3 DNA reads TGTGCCAGCAGTGAACTGGGGACAGACTATGGCTACACCTTC.

This clone was observed once. The gene calls are TRBV2 and TRBJ2-7, with TRBD1 matching over 9 bases. CDR1 and CDR2 (germline): SNHLY, FYNNEI. The CDR3 loop spans 16 amino acids. Germline trimming cut 0 bases from V and 6 bases from J; bases unmatched to any gene: 9. In DNA, the CDR3 is TGTGCCAGCAGTGAAGCGCAGGGGACAGGGAGGATCGAGCAGTACTTC. Amino acids: CASSEAQGTGRIEQYF.

The gene calls are TRBV5-6 and TRBJ2-1; perhaps TRBD1 as D (6 bases). CDR3 size: 15 residues. The V gene's germline CDR1 is SGHDT and CDR2 YYEEEE. Trimming pared 4 bases from V and 2 bases from J, leaving 13 bases between. The DNA for the CDR3 is TGTGCCAGCAGCCTCAGACAGGAGCCCTACAATGAGCAGTTCTTC. This translates into CASSLRQEPYNEQFF.

The genes are TRBV7-3 and TRBJ2-1; TRBD1 matches at 8 bases. The CDR3 sequence is 16 residues long. V was clipped by 4 bases and J by 5 bases; unmatched bases: 10. Germline CDR1 is SGHTA and CDR2 is FQGTGA. CDR3 DNA sequence: TGTGCCAGCAGCTCCTCCGGGACAGGCTCGAACAATGAGCAGTTCTTC. Its protein product is CASSSSGTGSNNEQFF.

Comment on this clone: The CDR3 carries no conserved terminal phenylalanine or tryptophan, so it likely arises from a read error. The chain couples TRBV5-6 to TRBJ1-2; D is perhaps TRBD1 (5 bases). V was cut by 0 bases and J by 0 bases, with 15 bases left in between. This CDR3 is 17 amino acids long. Germline CDR1 and CDR2: SGHDT and YYEEEE. CDR3 nucleotides: TGTGCCAGCAGCTTGGGTCTAACAGGCACAGCTAACTATGGCTACACCCTC. It specifies CASSLGLTGTANYGYTL.

The chain recombines TRBV29-1 with TRBJ2-7; TRBD2 might be the D (5 bases). Trimming removed 5 bases at V and 7 bases at J, with 18 bases between. Germline values: CDR1 SQVTM, CDR2 ANQGSEA. The CDR3 runs to 13 residues. Here the CDR3 reads CSVFGTDFMEQYF. Here the CDR3 DNA reads TGCAGCGTTTTCGGCACGGACTTTATGGAGCAGTACTTC.

The V and J genes are TRBV15 and TRBJ1-3; D unclear. The CDR3 has 14 residues. Germline CDR1 and CDR2: LNHNV and YYDKDF (reference sequence). Between the trimmed V and J ends, which lost 1 base and 4 bases, there was a span of 8 bases. The CDR3 loop is CATSRAGLGNTIYF. The CDR3 region has the DNA TGTGCCACCAGCAGAGCAGGTCTCGGAAACACCATATATTTT. Complete variable domain (other parts from reference TRBV15 and TRBJ1-3): DAMVIQNPRYQVTQFGKPVTLSCSQTLNHNVMYWYQQKSSQAPKLLFHYYDKDFNNEADTPDNFQSRRPNTSFCFLDIRSPGLGDTAMYLCATSRAGLGNTIYFGEGSWLTVV.

The chain has TRBV7-2 and TRBJ2-2, with 13 bases matching TRBD2. The V gene end was trimmed by 5 bases and the J gene end by 6 bases; junction bases not matched to a gene: 0. Germline-derived CDR1 and CDR2 are SGHTA and FQGNSA. The CDR3 is made up of 14 amino acids. This CDR3 reads CASSTSGGAGELFF. Written as DNA, the CDR3 is TGTGCCAGCAGCACTAGCGGGGGGGCCGGGGAGCTGTTTTTT.

V and J are TRBV29-1 and TRBJ1-2, with a weak D call TRBD1 (5 bases). Trimming took 3 bases from V and 8 from J, leaving 16 bases between them. The CDR3 consists of 13 residues. The V gene's germline CDR1 is SQVTM and CDR2 ANQGSEA. CDR3 DNA: TGCAGCGTTGATCGCCAGGGAAGATGGGGCTACACCTTC. Amino acid sequence: CSVDRQGRWGYTF. Variable domain in full (rest from reference TRBV29-1 and TRBJ1-2): SAVISQKPSRDICQRGTSLTIQCQVDSQVTMMFWYRQQPGQSLTLIATANQGSEATYESGFVIDKFPISRPNLTFSTLTVSNMSPEDSSIYLCSVDRQGRWGYTFGSGTRLTVV.

This clone appeared once. V and J are TRBV27 and TRBJ1-1; the match to TRBD1 covers 7 bases. Germline-derived CDR1 and CDR2 are MNHEY and SMNVEV (reference sequence). This CDR3 spans 13 amino acids. Losses at the gene ends were 6 bases for V and 1 base for J; bases not matched to a gene: 2. DNA for the CDR3: TGTGCCAGCAGACAGGGGAGGAACACTGAAGCTTTCTTT. Its translation is CASRQGRNTEAFF.

V usage is TRBV7-9 and J usage is TRBJ2-7; TRBD1 matches 7 bases. Trimming cost V 6 bases and J 1 base; bases outside gene matches: 3. The CDR3 runs to 13 residues. Looked up from germline, CDR1 is SEHNR and CDR2 is FQNEAQ (reference sequence). CDR3 region: CASRLDRSYEQYF. For the CDR3, the DNA is TGTGCCAGCAGACTGGACAGGTCCTACGAGCAGTACTTC.

V and J are TRBV15 and TRBJ2-3, with D perhaps matching TRBD2 (5 bases). This CDR3 is 16 amino acids long. V lost 0 bases to trimming and J lost 6 bases, with 16 bases between them. Germline values: CDR1 LNHNV, CDR2 YYDKDF (reference sequence). The CDR3 loop is CATSRDPRAARDTQYF. Written as DNA, the CDR3 is TGTGCCACCAGCAGAGATCCGCGGGCGGCACGCGATACGCAGTATTTT.

The chain joins TRBV5-1 to TRBJ2-7; 11 bases are shared with TRBD1. There are 14 residues in the CDR3. Looked up from germline, CDR1 is SGHRS and CDR2 is YFSETQ. The ends lost 5 bases at V and 4 bases at J; junction bases unmatched: 5. As DNA, the CDR3 is TGCGCCAGCAGATGGACAGGGGGCAGGTACGAGCAGTACTTC. Translation gives CASRWTGGRYEQYF.

This chain uses TRBV7-2 with TRBJ2-7; weak D call: TRBD2 (5 bases). This CDR3 has 17 amino acids. Germline V lookup: CDR1 SGHTA, CDR2 FQGNSA. V was pared by 4 bases and J by 3 bases, with 22 bases between. CDR3: CASSYRTSGFQSYEQYF. CDR3 nucleotides: TGTGCCAGCAGCTACCGAACCTCGGGGTTTCAAAGCTACGAGCAGTACTTC.

The sample holds a few counts of this clone. The genes are TRBV5-1 and TRBJ1-2, with D perhaps matching TRBD1 (5 bases). Germline V gene sequence: CDR1 SGHRS, CDR2 YFSETQ. The CDR3 is 15 amino acids. With 0 bases removed from V and 6 bases from J, the gap between germline ends came to 15 bases. The chain's CDR3 is CASSLGGGEKNGYTF. CDR3 coding DNA: TGCGCCAGCAGCTTGGGGGGGGGAGAAAAGAATGGCTACACCTTC.

This clone was picked up one time. J is TRBJ2-7 and V is TRBV27; no definite D call. CDR1 and CDR2 from the germline V gene are MNHEY and SMNVEV (reference sequence). V lost 2 bases and J lost 0, with 14 bases in between. The CDR3 contains 16 residues. The CDR3 nucleotides are TGTGCCAGCAGTTTAAGAGGATCTGTAAGCTCCTACGAGCAGTACTTC. Its protein is CASSLRGSVSSYEQYF.

V is TRBV6-6 and J is TRBJ2-7; TRBD2 is a possible D gene (7 bases). The CDR3 length is 14 residues. The germline V gene has CDR1 MNHNY and CDR2 SVGAGI (reference sequence). V dropped 5 bases and J dropped 5 bases, with 16 bases sitting between them. The CDR3 DNA follows: TGTGCCAGCAGTCCCACGGGGAGGGGGGACGAGCAGTACTTC. Translation gives CASSPTGRGDEQYF.

This chain joins TRBV7-9 and TRBJ2-2, with 12 bases lining up with TRBD2. The CDR3 runs to 18 residues. Germline CDR1 and CDR2: SEHNR and FQNEAQ (reference sequence). With V trimmed by 3 bases and J by 3 bases, 8 bases remained unmatched. The CDR3 region is CASSLRLAGAPDTGELFF. The CDR3 nucleotides read TGTGCCAGCAGCTTGCGACTAGCGGGGGCCCCTGACACCGGGGAGCTGTTTTTT.

This chain links TRBV5-4 with TRBJ2-5; 8 nucleotides match TRBD1. J was trimmed by 4 bases and V by 4 bases; bases with no gene match: 12. CDR1 is SGHNT and CDR2 is YYREEE in the germline V gene (reference sequence). This CDR3 region has 16 residues. As DNA, the CDR3 is TGTGCCAGCAGCCTGGACAGGGCAAGTGGGTTAGAGACCCAGTACTTC. Encoded protein: CASSLDRASGLETQYF. The complete variable domain, with remaining parts taken from reference TRBV5-4 and TRBJ2-5, reads ETGVTQSPTHLIKTRGQQVTLRCSSQSGHNTVSWYQQALGQGPQFIFQYYREEENGRGNFPPRFSGLQFPNYSSELNVNALELDDSALYLCASSLDRASGLETQYFGPGTRLLVL.

The V call is TRBV9, the J call TRBJ2-1, with TRBD2 identical over 10 bases. Germline-derived CDR1 and CDR2 are SGDLS and YYNGEE. The CDR3 has 17 residues. V lost 3 bases and J lost 3; bases outside the gene matches: 9. In nucleotides, the CDR3 is TGTGCCAGCAGCGGGAAGCTTAGCGGGGGGTTCTACAATGAGCAGTTCTTC. This gives the protein CASSGKLSGGFYNEQFF.

The chain employs TRBV6-1 and TRBJ2-6, with D uncertain. V lost 6 bases to trimming and J lost 0 bases, with 9 bases between them. CDR1 MNHNS and CDR2 SASEGT come from the germline V gene. The CDR3 runs 15 residues. CDR3 nucleotide sequence: TGTGCCAGCAGGAAACTCGACTCTGGGGCCAACGTCCTGACTTTC. Protein sequence: CASRKLDSGANVLTF.

V usage is TRBV6-1 and J usage is TRBJ1-2, with 8 bases matching TRBD1. The germline V gene encodes CDR1 MNHNS and CDR2 SASEGT. This CDR3 region has 15 residues. The trim removed 4 bases at V and 0 bases at J, leaving 4 bases unmatched. In DNA form, the CDR3 reads TGTGCCAGCAGTGCCCAGGGGGCTACTAACTATGGCTACACCTTC. Its translation is CASSAQGATNYGYTF.

The rearrangement uses TRBV5-1 and TRBJ1-1; 8 bases are shared with TRBD1. The germline V gene has CDR1 SGHRS and CDR2 YFSETQ. The CDR3 length is 15 residues. J lost 5 bases, V lost 4 bases, and 10 bases had no gene match. CDR3 in amino acids: CASSAADRVETEAFF. The CDR3 nucleotides read TGCGCCAGCAGCGCGGCGGACAGGGTGGAAACTGAAGCTTTCTTT.

V is TRBV7-3 and J is TRBJ2-6; 7 nucleotides match TRBD1. CDR3 length: 19 residues. The trim removed 0 bases at V and 0 bases at J, leaving 8 bases unmatched. Per germline, CDR1 SGHTA and CDR2 FQGTGA. The DNA of the CDR3 is TGTGCCAGCAGCTTAACGAGACAGGGAGCGTTCTCTGGGGCCAACGTCCTGACTTTC. Encoded protein: CASSLTRQGAFSGANVLTF.

This clone showed up just once. This chain uses TRBV18 with TRBJ2-1; D remains unclear. In germline, CDR1 is KGHSH, CDR2 LQKENI. This CDR3 has 15 amino acids. V was clipped by 0 bases and J by 5 bases, with 11 bases between them. This CDR3 reads CASSPPGVTDNEQFF. CDR3 sequence (DNA): TGTGCCAGCTCACCACCGGGCGTAACAGACAATGAGCAGTTCTTC.

The chain couples TRBV11-2 to TRBJ2-7; D perhaps matches TRBD2 (7 bases). Germline V CDR1 and CDR2: SGHAT, FQNNGV. The CDR3 has 18 residues. The V and J ends lost 5 bases and 5 bases respectively, with 28 bases between them. The CDR3: CASSEGGVAGVFPNEQYF. The CDR3 region has the DNA TGTGCCAGCAGCGAGGGGGGGGTGGCAGGGGTTTTTCCCAACGAGCAGTACTTC. The complete variable domain, with remaining parts taken from reference TRBV11-2 and TRBJ2-7, reads EAGVAQSPRYKIIEKRQSVAFWCNPISGHATLYWYQQILGQGPKLLIQFQNNGVVDDSQLPKDRFSAERLKGVDSTLKIQPAKLEDSAVYLCASSEGGVAGVFPNEQYFGPGTRLTVT.

This clone showed up just once. The V call is TRBV2, the J call TRBJ1-6, with D uncertain. V gave up 8 bases and J gave up 9 bases, with 20 bases separating them. Germline V gives CDR1 SNHLY, CDR2 FYNNEI. CDR3 length: 15 amino acids. The CDR3 bases are TGTGCCAGCGCCTTAGAGGAGGTGTGGAGTTCACCCCTCCACTTT. It is translated as CASALEEVWSSPLHF.

The chain combines TRBV11-2 with TRBJ2-7; 7 bases line up with TRBD2. The CDR3 totals 14 residues. Trimming cost V 5 bases and J 6 bases; bases outside gene matches: 10. Germline V CDR1 and CDR2: SGHAT, FQNNGV. In nucleotides, the CDR3 is TGTGCCAGCAGCCTCGACTTAGCGGGTGGCGAGCAGTACTTC. Protein: CASSLDLAGGEQYF.